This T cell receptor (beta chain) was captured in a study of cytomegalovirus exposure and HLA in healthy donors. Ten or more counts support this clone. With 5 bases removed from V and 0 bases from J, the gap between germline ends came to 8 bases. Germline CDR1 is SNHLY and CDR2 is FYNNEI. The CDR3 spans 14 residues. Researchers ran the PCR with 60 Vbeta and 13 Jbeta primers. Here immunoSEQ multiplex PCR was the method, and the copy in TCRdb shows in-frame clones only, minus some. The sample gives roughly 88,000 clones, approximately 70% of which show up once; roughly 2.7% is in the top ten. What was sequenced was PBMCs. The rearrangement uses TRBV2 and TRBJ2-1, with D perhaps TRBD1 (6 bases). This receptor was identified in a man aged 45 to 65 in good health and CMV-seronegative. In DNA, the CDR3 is TGTGCCAGCAGTTTACAGGGCTCCTACAATGAGCAGTTCTTC. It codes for CASSLQGSYNEQFF.